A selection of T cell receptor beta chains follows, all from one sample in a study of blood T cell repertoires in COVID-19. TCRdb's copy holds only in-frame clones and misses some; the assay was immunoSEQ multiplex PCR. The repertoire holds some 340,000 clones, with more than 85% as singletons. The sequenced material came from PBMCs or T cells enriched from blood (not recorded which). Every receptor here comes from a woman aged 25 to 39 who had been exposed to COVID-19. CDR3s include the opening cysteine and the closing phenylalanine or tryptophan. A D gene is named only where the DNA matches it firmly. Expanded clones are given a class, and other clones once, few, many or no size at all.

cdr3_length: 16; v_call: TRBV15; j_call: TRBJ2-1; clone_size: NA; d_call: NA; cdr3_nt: TGTGCCACCAGCAGAGCGGGGAGGGGGGGGCTAAGTGAGCAGTTCTTC; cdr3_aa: CATSRAGRGGLSEQFF
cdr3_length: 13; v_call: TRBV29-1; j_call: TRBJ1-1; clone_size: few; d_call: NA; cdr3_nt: TGCAGCGCTGGACCCAGGGTGGGAACTGAAGCTTTCTTT; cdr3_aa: CSAGPRVGTEAFF
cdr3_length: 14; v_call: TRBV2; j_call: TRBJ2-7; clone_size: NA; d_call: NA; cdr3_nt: TGTGCCAGCAGGGGAGTAAAATCCTCCTACGAGCAGTACTTC; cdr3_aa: CASRGVKSSYEQYF
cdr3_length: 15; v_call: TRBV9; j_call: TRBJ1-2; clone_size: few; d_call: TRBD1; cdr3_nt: TGTGCCAGCAGCCCCGGGGACAGCGACTTAGGGGGCTACACCTTC; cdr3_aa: CASSPGDSDLGGYTF
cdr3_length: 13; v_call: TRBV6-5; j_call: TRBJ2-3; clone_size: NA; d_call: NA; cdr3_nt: TGTGCCAGCAGTAAGAGTAGCACAGATACGCAGTATTTT; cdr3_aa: CASSKSSTDTQYF
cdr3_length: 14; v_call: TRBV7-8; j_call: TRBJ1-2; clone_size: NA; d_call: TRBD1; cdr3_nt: TGTGCCAGCAGCGTCGGGACAGGGGGCAGCGGCTACACCTTC; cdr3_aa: CASSVGTGGSGYTF
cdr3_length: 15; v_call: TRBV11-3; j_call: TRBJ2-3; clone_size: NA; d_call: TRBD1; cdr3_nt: TGTGCCAGCAGCTCGGGACAGGGTGAAACAGATACGCAGTATTTT; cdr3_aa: CASSSGQGETDTQYF
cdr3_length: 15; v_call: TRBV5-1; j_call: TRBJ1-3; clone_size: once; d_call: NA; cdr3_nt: TGCGCCAGCAGCATAGGGACATTTTCTGGAAACACCATATATTTT; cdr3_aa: CASSIGTFSGNTIYF
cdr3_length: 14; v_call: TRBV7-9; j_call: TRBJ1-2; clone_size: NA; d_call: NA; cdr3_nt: TGTGCCAGCATCGAACGGGGGGATGACTATGGCTACACCTTC; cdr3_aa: CASIERGDDYGYTF
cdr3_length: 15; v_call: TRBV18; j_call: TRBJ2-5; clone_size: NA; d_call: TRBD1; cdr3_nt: TGTGCCAGCTCACCGGGACAGGGTCTTCAAGAGACCCAGTACTTC; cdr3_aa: CASSPGQGLQETQYF
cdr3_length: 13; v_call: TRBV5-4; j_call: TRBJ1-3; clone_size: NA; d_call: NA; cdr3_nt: TGTGCCAGCAGCTCCTCAGATGGAAACACCATATATTTT; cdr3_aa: CASSSSDGNTIYF
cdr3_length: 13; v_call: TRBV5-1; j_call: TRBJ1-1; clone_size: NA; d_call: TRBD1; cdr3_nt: TGCGCCAGCAGGGGAGGACAGGGCACTGAAGCTTTCTTT; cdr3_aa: CASRGGQGTEAFF
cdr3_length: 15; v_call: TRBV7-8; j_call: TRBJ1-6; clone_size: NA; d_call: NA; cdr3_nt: TGTGCCAGCAGCTGGTCGGGGGGGAGTAATTCACCCCTCCACTTT; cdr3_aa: CASSWSGGSNSPLHF
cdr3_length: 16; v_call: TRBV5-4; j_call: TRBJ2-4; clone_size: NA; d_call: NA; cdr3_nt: TGTGCCAGCAGCATCGGGACTCCAATAGCCAAAAACATTCAGTACTTC; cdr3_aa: CASSIGTPIAKNIQYF